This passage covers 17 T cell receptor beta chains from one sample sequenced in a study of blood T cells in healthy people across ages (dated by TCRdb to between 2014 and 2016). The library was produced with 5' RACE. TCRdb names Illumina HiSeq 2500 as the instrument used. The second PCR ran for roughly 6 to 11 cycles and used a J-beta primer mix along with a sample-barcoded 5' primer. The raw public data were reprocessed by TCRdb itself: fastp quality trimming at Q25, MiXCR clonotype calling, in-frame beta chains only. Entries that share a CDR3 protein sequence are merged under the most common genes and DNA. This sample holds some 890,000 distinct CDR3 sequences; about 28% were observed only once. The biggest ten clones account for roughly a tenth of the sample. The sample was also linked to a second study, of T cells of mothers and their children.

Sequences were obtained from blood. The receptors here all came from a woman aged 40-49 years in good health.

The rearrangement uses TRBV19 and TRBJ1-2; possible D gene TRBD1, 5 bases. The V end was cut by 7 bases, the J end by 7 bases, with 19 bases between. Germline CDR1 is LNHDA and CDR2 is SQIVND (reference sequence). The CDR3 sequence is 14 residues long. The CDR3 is CASKTGPELTGYTF. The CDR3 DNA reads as TGTGCCAGTAAAACGGGACCCGAATTAACTGGCTACACCTTC.

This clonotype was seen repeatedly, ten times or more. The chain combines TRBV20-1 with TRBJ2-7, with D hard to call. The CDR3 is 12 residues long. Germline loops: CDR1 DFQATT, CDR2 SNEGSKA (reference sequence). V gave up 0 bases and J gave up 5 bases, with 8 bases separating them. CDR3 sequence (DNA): TGCAGTGCTAGAGATGAGTCCCACGAGCAGTACTTC. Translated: CSARDESHEQYF.

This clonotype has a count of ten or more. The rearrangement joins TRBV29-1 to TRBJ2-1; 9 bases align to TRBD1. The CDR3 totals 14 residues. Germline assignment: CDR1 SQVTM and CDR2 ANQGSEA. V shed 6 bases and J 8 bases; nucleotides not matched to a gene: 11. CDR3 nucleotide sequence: TGCAGCGTAGCCTCCCCGGGACAGGGTCATGAGCAGTTCTTC. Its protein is CSVASPGQGHEQFF.

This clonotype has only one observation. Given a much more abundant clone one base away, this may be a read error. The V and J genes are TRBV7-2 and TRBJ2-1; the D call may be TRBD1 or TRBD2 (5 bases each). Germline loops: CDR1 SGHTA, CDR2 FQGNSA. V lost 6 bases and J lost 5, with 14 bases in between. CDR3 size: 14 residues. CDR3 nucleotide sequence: TGTGCCAGCAGTTGGGACGTTTACAACAATGAGCAGTTCTTC. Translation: CASSWDVYNNEQFF. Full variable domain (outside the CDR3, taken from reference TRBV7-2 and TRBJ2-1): GAGVSQSPSNKVTEKGKDVELRCDPISGHTALYWYRQSLGQGLEFLIYFQGNSAPDKSGLPSDRFSAERTGGSVSTLTIQRTQQEDSAVYLCASSWDVYNNEQFFGPGTRLTVL.

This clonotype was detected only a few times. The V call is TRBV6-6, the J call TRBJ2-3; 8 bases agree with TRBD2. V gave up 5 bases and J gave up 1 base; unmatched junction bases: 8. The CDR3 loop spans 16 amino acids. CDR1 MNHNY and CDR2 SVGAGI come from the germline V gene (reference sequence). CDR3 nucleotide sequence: TGTGCCAGCAGTGGTCCCGGGACTAGGGGCACAGATACGCAGTATTTT. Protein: CASSGPGTRGTDTQYF.

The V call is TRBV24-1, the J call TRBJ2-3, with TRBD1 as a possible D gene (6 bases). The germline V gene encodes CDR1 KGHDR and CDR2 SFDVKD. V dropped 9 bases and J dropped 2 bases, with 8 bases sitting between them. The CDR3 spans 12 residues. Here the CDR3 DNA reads TGTGCCACCGGACAGACCACAGATACGCAGTATTTT. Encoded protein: CATGQTTDTQYF.

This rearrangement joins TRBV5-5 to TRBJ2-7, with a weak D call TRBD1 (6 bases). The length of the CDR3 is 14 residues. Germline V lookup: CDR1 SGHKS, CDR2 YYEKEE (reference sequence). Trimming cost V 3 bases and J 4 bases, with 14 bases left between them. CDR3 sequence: CASSSLTGMYEQYF. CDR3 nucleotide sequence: TGTGCCAGCAGCTCCCTAACAGGGATGTACGAGCAGTACTTC.

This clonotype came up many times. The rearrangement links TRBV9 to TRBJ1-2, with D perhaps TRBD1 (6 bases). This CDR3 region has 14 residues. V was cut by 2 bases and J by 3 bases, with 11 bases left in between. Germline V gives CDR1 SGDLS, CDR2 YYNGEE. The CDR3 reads CASSVGGEDYGYTF. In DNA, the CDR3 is TGTGCCAGCAGCGTGGGGGGCGAGGACTATGGCTACACCTTC. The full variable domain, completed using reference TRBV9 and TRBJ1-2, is DSGVTQTPKHLITATGQRVTLRCSPRSGDLSVYWYQQSLDQGLQFLIQYYNGEERAKGNILERFSAQQFPDLHSELNLSSLELGDSALYFCASSVGGEDYGYTFGSGTRLTVV.

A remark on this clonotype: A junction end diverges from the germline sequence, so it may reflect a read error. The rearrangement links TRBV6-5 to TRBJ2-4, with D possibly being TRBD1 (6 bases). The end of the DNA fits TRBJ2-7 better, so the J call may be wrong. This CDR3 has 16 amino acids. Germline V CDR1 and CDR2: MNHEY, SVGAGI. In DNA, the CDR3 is TGTGCCAGCAGTCTAACCAGGACAGTTGACTCCCACGAGCAGTACTTC. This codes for CASSLTRTVDSHEQYF.

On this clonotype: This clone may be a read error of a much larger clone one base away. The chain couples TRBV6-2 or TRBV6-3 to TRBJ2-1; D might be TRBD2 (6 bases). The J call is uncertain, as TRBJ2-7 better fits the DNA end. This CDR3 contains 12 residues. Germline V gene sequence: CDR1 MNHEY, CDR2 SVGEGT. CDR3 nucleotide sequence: TGTGCCAGCACTAGCGACCACAATGAGCAGTACTTC. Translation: CASTSDHNEQYF.

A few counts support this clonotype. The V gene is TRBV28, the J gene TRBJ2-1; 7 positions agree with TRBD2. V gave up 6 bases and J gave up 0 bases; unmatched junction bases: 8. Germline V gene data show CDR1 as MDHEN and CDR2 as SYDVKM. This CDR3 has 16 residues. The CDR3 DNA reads TGTGCCAGCAGGGGGCTGGGAGGGAGCTCCTACAATGAGCAGTTCTTC. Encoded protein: CASRGLGGSSYNEQFF. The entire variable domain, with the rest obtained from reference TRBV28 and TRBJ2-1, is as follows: DVKVTQSSRYLVKRTGEKVFLECVQDMDHENMFWYRQDPGLGLRLIYFSYDVKMKEKGDIPEGYSVSREKKERFSLILESASTNQTSMYLCASRGLGGSSYNEQFFGPGTRLTVL.

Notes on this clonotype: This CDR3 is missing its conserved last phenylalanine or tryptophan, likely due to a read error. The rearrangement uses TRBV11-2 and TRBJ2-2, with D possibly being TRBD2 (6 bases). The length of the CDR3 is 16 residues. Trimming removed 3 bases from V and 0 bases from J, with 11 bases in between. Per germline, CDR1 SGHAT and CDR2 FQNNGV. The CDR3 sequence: CASSFHRGTNTGELFL. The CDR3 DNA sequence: TGTGCCAGCAGCTTTCATCGGGGGACGAACACCGGGGAGCTGTTTTTG.

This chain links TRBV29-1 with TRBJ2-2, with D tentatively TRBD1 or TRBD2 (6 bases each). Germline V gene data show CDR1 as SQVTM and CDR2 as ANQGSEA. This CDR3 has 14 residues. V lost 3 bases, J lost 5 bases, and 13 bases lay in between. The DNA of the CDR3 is TGCAGCGTTGACCCGGGGGCGCGGACCGGGGAGCTGTTTTTT. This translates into CSVDPGARTGELFF.

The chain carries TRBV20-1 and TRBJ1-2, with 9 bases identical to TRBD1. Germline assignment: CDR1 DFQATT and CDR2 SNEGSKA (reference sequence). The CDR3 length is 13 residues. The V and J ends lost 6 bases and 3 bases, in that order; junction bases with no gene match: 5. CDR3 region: CSATDRGDYGYTF. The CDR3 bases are TGCAGTGCCACGGACAGGGGTGACTATGGCTACACCTTC.

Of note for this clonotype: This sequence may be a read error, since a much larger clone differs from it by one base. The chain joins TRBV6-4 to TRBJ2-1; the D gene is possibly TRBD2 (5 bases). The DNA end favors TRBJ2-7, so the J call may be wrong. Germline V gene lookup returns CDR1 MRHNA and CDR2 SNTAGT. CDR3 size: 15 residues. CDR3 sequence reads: CASSAALGDYNEQYF. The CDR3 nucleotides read TGTGCCAGCAGTGCTGCTCTCGGCGACTACAATGAGCAGTACTTC.

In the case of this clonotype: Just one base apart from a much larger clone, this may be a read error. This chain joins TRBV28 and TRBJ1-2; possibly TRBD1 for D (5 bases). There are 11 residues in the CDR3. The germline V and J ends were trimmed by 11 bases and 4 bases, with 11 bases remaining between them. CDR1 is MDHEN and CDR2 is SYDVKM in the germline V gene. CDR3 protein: CALAGSYGYTF. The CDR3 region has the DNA TGTGCCCTTGCAGGGAGCTATGGCTACACCTTC.

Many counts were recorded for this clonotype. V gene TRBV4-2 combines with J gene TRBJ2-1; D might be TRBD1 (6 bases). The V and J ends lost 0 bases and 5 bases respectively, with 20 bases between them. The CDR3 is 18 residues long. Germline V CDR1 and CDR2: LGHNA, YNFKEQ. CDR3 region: CASSQERTENIFDNEQFF. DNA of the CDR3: TGTGCCAGCAGCCAAGAGAGGACAGAGAATATTTTCGACAATGAGCAGTTCTTC.